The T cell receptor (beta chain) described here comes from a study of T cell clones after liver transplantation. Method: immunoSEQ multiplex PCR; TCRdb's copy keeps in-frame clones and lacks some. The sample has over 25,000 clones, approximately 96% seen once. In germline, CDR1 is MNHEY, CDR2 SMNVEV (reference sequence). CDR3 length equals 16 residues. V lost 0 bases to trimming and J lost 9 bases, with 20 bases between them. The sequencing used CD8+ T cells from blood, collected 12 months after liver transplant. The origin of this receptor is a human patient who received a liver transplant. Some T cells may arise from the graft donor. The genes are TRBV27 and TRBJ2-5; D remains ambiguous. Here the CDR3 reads CASSLSAVDGYWAQYF. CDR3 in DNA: TGTGCCAGCAGTTTATCGGCGGTGGATGGCTATTGGGCCCAGTACTTC.